These 26 T cell receptor beta chains were sequenced from one sample in a study of OX40 agonist ivuxolimab in advanced cancers. Repertoires were generated with immunoSEQ multiplex PCR, while TCRdb's copy carries only in-frame clones and drops some. Of over 30,000 clones listed, 80% to 85% were seen once; the top ten hold over 2.5%. Sequencing used CD4+ or CD8+ T cells sorted from blood, obtained in a trial of the OX40 agonist ivuxolimab. These receptors all come from an adult with an advanced solid tumor such as melanoma, head and neck, liver or kidney cancer.

This clone was seen just once. The chain employs TRBV2 and TRBJ2-3; 7 positions match TRBD1. The J segment lost 6 bases and the V segment lost 10 bases, leaving 16 bases of the junction unmatched. This CDR3 contains 15 residues. Germline V gene data show CDR1 as SNHLY and CDR2 as FYNNEI. The CDR3 here is CATITDRVLSDTQYF. The CDR3 region has the DNA TGTGCCACCATCACCGACAGGGTTTTGTCCGATACGCAGTATTTT.

This chain links TRBV21-1 with TRBJ1-2; the DNA was not compared with TRBD1, the D call given in the table. TRBV21-1 represents a pseudogene. This CDR3 has 13 amino acids. In DNA, the CDR3 is TGTGCCAGCAGCAAAACATACAACTATGGCTACACCTTC. Residues: CASSKTYNYGYTF.

The chain is built from TRBV6-1 and TRBJ2-7; the D is unclear. In germline, CDR1 is MNHNS, CDR2 SASEGT. This CDR3 is 11 amino acids long. The germline V and J ends were trimmed by 4 bases and 0 bases, with 1 base remaining between them. The CDR3 here is CASSVSYEQYF. CDR3 in DNA: TGTGCCAGCAGTGTCTCCTACGAGCAGTACTTC.

This clone was counted a few times. The chain combines TRBV5-4 with TRBJ2-2, with a possible D match to TRBD1 (5 bases). The V gene lost 4 bases and the J gene lost 9 bases, with 16 bases spanning the gap. CDR3 length equals 14 residues. Germline loops: CDR1 SGHNT, CDR2 YYREEE (reference sequence). Here the CDR3 reads CASSARDGHRELFF. CDR3 sequence (DNA): TGTGCCAGCAGCGCCAGGGATGGGCACCGGGAGCTGTTTTTT.

This rearrangement joins TRBV7-2 to TRBJ1-1, with no clear D. The germline gives CDR1 SGHTA, CDR2 FQGNSA. Trimming removed 2 bases at V and 0 bases at J, with 7 bases between. The CDR3 spans 14 residues. In nucleotides, the CDR3 is TGTGCCAGCAGCTTATCCCGGGTGAACACTGAAGCTTTCTTT. The encoded protein is CASSLSRVNTEAFF.

V usage is TRBV5-1 and J usage is TRBJ1-1; tentative D call: TRBD1 (6 bases). Germline CDR1 and CDR2: SGHRS and YFSETQ. Trimming stripped 7 bases from V and 6 bases from J, with 22 bases between. The CDR3 is made up of 15 amino acids. The CDR3 DNA reads TGCGCCAGCTCCAGGGGAGTGGGTGGGATCGCTGAAGCTTTCTTT. Protein sequence: CASSRGVGGIAEAFF.

Concerning this clone: At one of its ends the junction is not consistent with the germline gene, which may arise from a read error. The chain is built from TRBV10-3 and TRBJ2-1; a weak D match, TRBD2 (5 bases). The CDR3 runs to 13 residues. Germline assignment: CDR1 ENHRY and CDR2 SYGVKD. The CDR3 sequence: CATARIREVLTVF. CDR3 DNA sequence: TGTGCCACCGCGCGAATTCGGGAAGTTCTTACGGTCTTC.

The V call is TRBV7-8, the J call TRBJ1-1; the D is unclear. Looked up from germline, CDR1 is SGHVS and CDR2 is FQNEAQ. This CDR3 spans 13 amino acids. Trimming took 3 bases from V and 3 from J, leaving 8 bases between them. The CDR3 sequence: CASSFGVDTEAFF. Here the CDR3 DNA reads TGTGCCAGCAGCTTCGGGGTGGACACTGAAGCTTTCTTT. The full variable domain, with the rest looked up from reference TRBV7-8 and TRBJ1-1, is GAGVSQSPRYKVAKRGQDVALRCDPISGHVSLFWYQQALGQGPEFLTYFQNEAQLDKSGLPSDRFFAERPEGSVSTLKIQRTQQEDSAVYLCASSFGVDTEAFFGQGTRLTVV.

The V gene is TRBV28, the J gene TRBJ1-6, with TRBD1 identical over 8 bases. V trimming: 4 bases; J trimming: 9 bases; junction bases outside the gene matches: 11. CDR1 MDHEN and CDR2 SYDVKM come from the germline V gene. The CDR3 spans 16 residues. CDR3 sequence: CASSSTPGGQISPLHF. Written as DNA, the CDR3 is TGTGCCAGCAGTTCAACCCCAGGGGGCCAGATTTCACCCCTCCACTTT. The entire variable domain, with the rest obtained from reference TRBV28 and TRBJ1-6, is as follows: DVKVTQSSRYLVKRTGEKVFLECVQDMDHENMFWYRQDPGLGLRLIYFSYDVKMKEKGDIPEGYSVSREKKERFSLILESASTNQTSMYLCASSSTPGGQISPLHFGNGTRLTVT.

In this sample, this clone turned up a few times. The chain uses TRBV10-3 and TRBJ1-2; D call uncertain. Germline V lookup: CDR1 ENHRY, CDR2 SYGVKD. Trimming removed 0 bases at V and 5 bases at J, with 10 bases between. CDR3 length equals 14 residues. The CDR3 region has the DNA TGTGCCATCAGTGAGTCTCTCGGGTTTTATGGCTACACCTTC. It yields the protein CAISESLGFYGYTF.

The V and J genes are TRBV29-1 and TRBJ2-5; 13 bases are a match to TRBD2. This CDR3 has 14 residues. V was clipped by 7 bases and J by 2 bases; unmatched bases: 4. Germline values: CDR1 SQVTM, CDR2 ANQGSEA. CDR3 protein: CSAPGLAGQETQYF. The CDR3 region has the DNA TGCAGCGCTCCGGGACTAGCGGGGCAAGAGACCCAGTACTTC.

The chain recombines TRBV19 with TRBJ2-1; TRBD1 matches 9 bases. Germline V gene lookup returns CDR1 LNHDA and CDR2 SQIVND (reference sequence). Losses at the gene ends were 8 bases for V and 4 bases for J; bases not matched to a gene: 9. The CDR3 has 15 amino acids. The CDR3 coding sequence is TGTGCCAGTCGTCACCGGGACAGGGCTTACAATGAGCAGTTCTTC. Its translation: CASRHRDRAYNEQFF.

This chain joins TRBV30 and TRBJ1-2, with D tentatively TRBD1 (5 bases). The CDR3 contains 16 residues. Trimming took 3 bases from V and 6 from J, leaving 23 bases between them. CDR1 is GTSNPN, CDR2 SVGIG, per germline (reference sequence). The CDR3 DNA is TGTGCCTGGAGCGGATCGGGGCTCCGGCGAGAGGATGGCTACACCTTC. Translating gives CAWSGSGLRREDGYTF.

The gene calls are TRBV7-2 and TRBJ1-3; 8 bases are a match to TRBD1. Unmatched junction bases numbered 3, after V lost 5 bases and J lost 0 bases. CDR1 is SGHTA, CDR2 FQGNSA, per germline. The CDR3 is 15 amino acids. The CDR3: CASSPDRGSGNTIYF. Here the CDR3 DNA reads TGTGCCAGCAGCCCCGACAGGGGCTCTGGAAACACCATATATTTT.

The chain is built from TRBV7-3 and TRBJ2-3; 10 nucleotides agree with TRBD1. Per germline, CDR1 SGHTA and CDR2 FQGTGA. V shed 2 bases and J 6 bases; nucleotides not matched to a gene: 5. The CDR3 loop spans 15 amino acids. For the CDR3, the DNA is TGTGCCAGCAGCTTAGGGACAGGGGATGGGGATACGCAGTATTTT. This codes for CASSLGTGDGDTQYF.

The chain joins TRBV6-4 to TRBJ2-5; weak D call: TRBD1 (6 bases). The J call may be incorrect, as the DNA end agrees better with TRBJ2-7. From germline, CDR1 is MRHNA and CDR2 SNTAGT. CDR3 length: 16 amino acids. DNA of the CDR3: TGTGCCAGCAGTGAGACTACAGGGCCCATATCCTACGAGCAGTACTTC. It is translated as CASSETTGPISYEQYF.

Here the CDR3 reads CASSSSGGSGNTIYF. CDR3 DNA sequence: TGTGCCAGCAGCTCGTCAGGGGGCTCTGGAAACACCATATATTTT. V gene TRBV7-9 combines with J gene TRBJ1-3; 7 bases fit TRBD1. Germline CDR1 is SEHNR and CDR2 is FQNEAQ (reference sequence). The CDR3 covers 15 residues. J gave up 0 bases and V 4 bases, and 3 bases lay outside the gene matches.

The chain employs TRBV6-1 and TRBJ2-3, with no clear D. With 4 bases removed from V and 4 bases from J, the gap between germline ends came to 18 bases. This CDR3 contains 16 residues. CDR1 MNHNS and CDR2 SASEGT come from the germline V gene. The CDR3 region has the DNA TGTGCCAGCAGTGGGGTAGGGTTTTTGTCCGCAGATACGCAGTATTTT. Protein product: CASSGVGFLSADTQYF.

A few counts support this clone. V and J are TRBV5-1 and TRBJ1-6, with TRBD1 identical over 7 bases. Germline assignment: CDR1 SGHRS and CDR2 YFSETQ. Trimming removed 0 bases from V and 0 bases from J; junction bases left unmatched: 9. The CDR3 contains 19 residues. The CDR3 DNA follows: TGCGCCAGCAGCTTGGGGCTGGGGACAGCGAGCTCCTATAATTCACCCCTCCACTTT. Encoded protein: CASSLGLGTASSYNSPLHF. The full variable domain, rest sourced from reference TRBV5-1 and TRBJ1-6, is KAGVTQTPRYLIKTRGQQVTLSCSPISGHRSVSWYQQTPGQGLQFLFEYFSETQRNKGNFPGRFSGRQFSNSRSEMNVSTLELGDSALYLCASSLGLGTASSYNSPLHFGNGTRLTVT.

In this sample, this clone turned up a few times. The V gene is TRBV11-2, the J gene TRBJ1-2; D is uncertain. V lost 5 bases and J lost 7, with 11 bases in between. The germline gives CDR1 SGHAT, CDR2 FQNNGV. CDR3 length: 12 residues. The CDR3 is CASSLDWSGYTF. Written as DNA, the CDR3 is TGTGCCAGCAGCCTGGATTGGTCTGGCTACACCTTC.

V gene TRBV5-4 combines with J gene TRBJ2-6, with a possible D match to TRBD1 (6 bases). The CDR3 has 19 amino acids. Germline loops: CDR1 SGHNT, CDR2 YYREEE (reference sequence). Trimming took 4 bases from V and 2 from J, leaving 22 bases between them. The CDR3: CASSTPRQGKSTGANVLTF. As DNA, the CDR3 is TGTGCCAGCAGCACCCCGCGGCAGGGGAAGTCCACTGGGGCCAACGTCCTGACTTTC. The full variable domain, in which reference TRBV5-4 and TRBJ2-6 provide the parts outside the CDR3, is ETGVTQSPTHLIKTRGQQVTLRCSSQSGHNTVSWYQQALGQGPQFIFQYYREEENGRGNFPPRFSGLQFPNYSSELNVNALELDDSALYLCASSTPRQGKSTGANVLTFGAGSRLTVL.

This chain uses TRBV6-6 with TRBJ1-2, with D unclear. V shed 2 bases and J shed 2 bases, with 6 bases lying between them. Germline CDR1 MNHNY, CDR2 SVGAGI (reference sequence). The CDR3 length is 13 residues. The DNA for the CDR3 is TGTGCCAGCAGTTACGCGGGGAACTATGGCTACACCTTC. Translated, it gives CASSYAGNYGYTF.

The V and J genes are TRBV21-1 and TRBJ1-1. TRBV21-1 is noted as a pseudogene. This CDR3 spans 13 amino acids. The CDR3 nucleotides are TGTGCCAGCAGCAAAGGACCCCATGAAGAAGCTTTCTTT. Protein product: CASSKGPHEEAFF.

This chain joins TRBV29-1 and TRBJ2-7; D call uncertain. The CDR3 covers 12 residues. Germline values: CDR1 SQVTM, CDR2 ANQGSEA. V lost 5 bases, J lost 0 bases, and 8 bases lay in between. The CDR3 DNA sequence: TGCAGCGTTTCGTCCATCTCCTACGAGCAGTACTTC. It specifies CSVSSISYEQYF.

This chain joins TRBV28 and TRBJ1-5, with 7 bases matching TRBD1. This CDR3 has 14 amino acids. V lost 5 bases and J lost 0; bases outside the gene matches: 1. Germline lookup yields CDR1 MDHEN and CDR2 SYDVKM. The CDR3 loop is CASSRTGSNQPQHF. Here the CDR3 DNA reads TGTGCCAGCAGTAGGACAGGTAGCAATCAGCCCCAGCATTTT.

The rearrangement links TRBV19 to TRBJ2-7; D remains ambiguous. Germline V lookup: CDR1 LNHDA, CDR2 SQIVND (reference sequence). The V gene lost 5 bases and the J gene lost 0 bases, with 14 bases spanning the gap. CDR3 length: 15 amino acids. The CDR3 coding sequence is TGTGCCAGTAGTCCCAGGCGAAGCGCCTCCTACGAGCAGTACTTC. Protein product: CASSPRRSASYEQYF.